Below, one T cell receptor (beta chain) is given with its context. Its antigen is currently unknown. Sequencing of TCR beta was performed on blood CD8+ and CD4+ T cells. Negative isolation yielded CD4+ and CD8+ T cells, and FACS enriched TEMRA cells. Germline V lookup: CDR1 LGHNT, CDR2 FRNRAP. The CDR3 sequence is 16 residues long. J gave up 7 bases and V 1 base, and 9 bases lay outside the gene matches. The data were taken from a study of CD8 T cells in Susac syndrome. An input of 0.5 to 1 ug of RNA was subjected to reverse transcription using random hexamers. TCRdb re-analysed the immunoSEQ multiplex PCR reads in MiXCR, keeping a single row per CDR3 protein. The sample has around 130,000 distinct CDR3 sequences; more than 75% are singletons. Study-wide results and caveats: The TCR sequencing and HLA analysis in the study involved a relatively small number of individuals, as the study acknowledged.

Sequencing input: CD8+ T cells from PBMCs. This TCR was sampled from a human donor with multiple sclerosis. The chain links TRBV12-5 to TRBJ2-7; TRBD2 matches 11 bases. The CDR3 DNA sequence: TGTGCTAGTGGTTTGGCTATAGCGGGAGGGCCGGGAGAGCAGTACTTC. As protein: CASGLAIAGGPGEQYF.